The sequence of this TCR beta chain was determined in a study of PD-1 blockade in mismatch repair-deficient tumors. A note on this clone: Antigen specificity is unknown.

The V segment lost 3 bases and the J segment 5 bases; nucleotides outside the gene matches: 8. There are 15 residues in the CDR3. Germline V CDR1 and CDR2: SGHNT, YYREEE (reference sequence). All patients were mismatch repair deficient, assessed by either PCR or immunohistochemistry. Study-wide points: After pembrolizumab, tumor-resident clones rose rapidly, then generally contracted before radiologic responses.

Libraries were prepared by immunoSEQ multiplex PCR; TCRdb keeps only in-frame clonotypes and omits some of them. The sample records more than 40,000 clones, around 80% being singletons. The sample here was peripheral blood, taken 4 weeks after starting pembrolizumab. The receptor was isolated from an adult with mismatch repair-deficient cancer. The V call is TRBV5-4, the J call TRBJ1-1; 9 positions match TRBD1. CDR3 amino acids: CASSSAGTGSTEAFF. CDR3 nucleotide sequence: TGTGCCAGCAGCTCTGCCGGGACAGGGTCTACTGAAGCTTTCTTT.